The 29 T cell receptor beta chains below all came from one sample that was sequenced in a study of blood T cell repertoires in COVID-19. Produced via immunoSEQ multiplex PCR; TCRdb's table is partial and in-frame only. The sample has around 290,000 clones; about 89% are singletons. Sequencing used peripheral blood. These receptors came from a woman aged 45 to 65 who had recovered from COVID-19.

V usage is TRBV24-1 and J usage is TRBJ2-1; TRBD2 matches at 9 bases. The germline gives CDR1 KGHDR, CDR2 SFDVKD. Trimming at V came to 2 bases and at J to 4 bases, leaving 5 bases not matched to a gene. The CDR3 is made up of 16 amino acids. The CDR3 loop is CATSDSSGRSYNEQFF. DNA of the CDR3: TGTGCCACCAGTGATTCCAGCGGGAGGTCTTACAATGAGCAGTTCTTC.

J is TRBJ2-1 and V is TRBV29-1, with D tentatively TRBD1 (5 bases). This CDR3 region has 15 residues. Germline V gene lookup returns CDR1 SQVTM and CDR2 ANQGSEA. The V and J ends lost 7 bases and 5 bases respectively, with 21 bases between them. The CDR3 coding sequence is TGCAGCGCCCCTCCGTTAGGCAGGGTAAACAATGAGCAGTTCTTC. This sequence encodes CSAPPLGRVNNEQFF.

This clone was detected only a few times. The chain links TRBV28 to TRBJ1-6; D is unclear. The CDR3 sequence is 12 residues long. Trimming took 11 bases from V and 6 from J, leaving 11 bases between them. CDR1 and CDR2 from the germline V gene are MDHEN and SYDVKM. The CDR3: CAARPPNSPLHF. DNA of the CDR3: TGTGCCGCGCGCCCACCTAATTCACCCCTCCACTTT.

Concerning this clone itself: Additional DNA sequences in this sample encode the identical CDR3. The chain combines TRBV3-1 (or the pseudogene TRBV3-2) with TRBJ1-6, with unresolved D. Trimming removed 0 bases at V and 6 bases at J, with 3 bases between. The CDR3 has 13 amino acids. Germline CDR1 and CDR2: LGHDT and YNNKEL (reference sequence). Here the CDR3 DNA reads TGTGCCAGCAGCCAAGATCTTAATTCACCCCTCCACTTT. Its translation: CASSQDLNSPLHF.

V and J are TRBV6-5 and TRBJ2-7; D is ambiguous. The CDR3 has 13 amino acids. Germline V gene sequence: CDR1 MNHEY, CDR2 SVGAGI. The ends were cut back, 6 bases at V and 2 bases at J, with 11 bases in the middle. The CDR3 DNA reads as TGTGCCAGCAGCTCGACTGGAGCCTACGAGCAGTACTTC. Amino acid sequence: CASSSTGAYEQYF.

This chain joins TRBV7-9 and TRBJ1-2; possibly TRBD1 for D (6 bases). CDR1 is SEHNR, CDR2 FQNEAQ, per germline (reference sequence). Trimming took off 5 bases at V and 4 bases at J, with 17 bases between the two ends. This CDR3 has 15 residues. DNA of the CDR3: TGTGCCAGCAGCCTTAGAGGGGGAAACCCCTATGGCTACACCTTC. Protein product: CASSLRGGNPYGYTF.

This chain uses TRBV20-1 with TRBJ2-7, with D possibly matching TRBD2 (6 bases). V lost 3 bases to trimming and J lost 6 bases, with 9 bases between them. This CDR3 spans 11 amino acids. Germline lookup yields CDR1 DFQATT and CDR2 SNEGSKA (reference sequence). The CDR3 DNA reads TGCAGTGCTAGTCGGGGGTCCGAGCAGTACTTC. This encodes CSASRGSEQYF.

This sequence joins TRBV2 and TRBJ2-7, with 12 bases that match TRBD2. The V segment lost 5 bases and the J segment 6 bases; nucleotides outside the gene matches: 8. CDR1 is SNHLY and CDR2 is FYNNEI in the germline V gene. This CDR3 has 15 amino acids. The CDR3, as DNA: TGTGCCAGCAGTCTAACTAGCGGGGGGACGGGCGAGCAGTACTTC. Translation gives CASSLTSGGTGEQYF.

The V gene is TRBV5-5, the J gene TRBJ1-1; D remains ambiguous. The CDR3 runs 13 residues. Germline V gives CDR1 SGHKS, CDR2 YYEKEE (reference sequence). Trimming took 3 bases from V and 1 from J, leaving 7 bases between them. The CDR3 DNA reads as TGTGCCAGCAGCTGGGAGCCGAACACTGAAGCTTTCTTT. Translation gives CASSWEPNTEAFF. Based on the CDR3 plus reference TRBV5-5 and TRBJ1-1, the full variable domain is DAGVTQSPTHLIKTRGQQVTLRCSPISGHKSVSWYQQVLGQGPQFIFQYYEKEERGRGNFPDRFSARQFPNYSSELNVNALLLGDSALYLCASSWEPNTEAFFGQGTRLTVV.

The V and J genes are TRBV6-6 and TRBJ2-7; tentatively, D is TRBD2 (5 bases). Germline assignment: CDR1 MNHNY and CDR2 SVGAGI (reference sequence). V gave up 2 bases and J gave up 6 bases, with 8 bases separating them. The CDR3 has 12 residues. The CDR3 reads CASSYRGIEQYF. The CDR3 coding sequence is TGTGCCAGCAGTTACCGGGGAATCGAGCAGTACTTC.

The chain employs TRBV5-1 and TRBJ2-1; no firm D call. The CDR3 runs to 14 residues. The V end was cut by 2 bases, the J end by 5 bases, with 11 bases between. The germline gives CDR1 SGHRS, CDR2 YFSETQ. The CDR3 protein is CASSLALANNEQFF. The CDR3 bases are TGCGCCAGCAGCTTAGCGTTGGCGAACAATGAGCAGTTCTTC.

The gene calls are TRBV7-8 and TRBJ2-3; the D is unclear. The CDR3 is 14 amino acids. From germline, CDR1 is SGHVS and CDR2 FQNEAQ. The V end lost 3 bases, the J end lost 1 base, and 8 bases lay between the germline ends. The CDR3: CASSLRLRTDTQYF. The CDR3, as DNA: TGTGCCAGCAGCTTGAGACTCCGCACAGATACGCAGTATTTT.

The V and J genes are TRBV3-1 (or the pseudogene TRBV3-2) and TRBJ1-1; D perhaps matches TRBD1 (5 bases). CDR1 and CDR2 from the germline V gene are LGHDT and YNNKEL (reference sequence). The CDR3 extends over 15 amino acids. Trimming shortened V by 0 bases and J by 0 bases, and 8 bases separated the two germline ends. CDR3 protein: CASSQDRGVNTEAFF. CDR3 DNA sequence: TGTGCCAGCAGCCAAGATCGGGGGGTGAACACTGAAGCTTTCTTT.

V is TRBV12-3 or TRBV12-4 and J is TRBJ1-1, with D hard to call. CDR3 length: 13 amino acids. The V end lost 8 bases, the J end lost 1 base, and 11 bases lay between the germline ends. CDR3 DNA: TGTGCCAGCGCAAGGGAGGGGAACACTGAAGCTTTCTTT. Encoded protein: CASAREGNTEAFF.

The chain has TRBV10-3 and TRBJ2-6, with D uncertain. The CDR3 spans 14 residues. The V end was cut by 1 base, the J end by 4 bases, with 5 bases between. Per germline, CDR1 ENHRY and CDR2 SYGVKD. The CDR3 DNA follows: TGTGCCATCAGTGAGTTTAGCGGGGCCAACGTCCTGACTTTC. It specifies CAISEFSGANVLTF.

The count of this clone is one. The sample carries other DNA sequences with the same CDR3. The chain carries TRBV19 and TRBJ2-3; 7 bases are a match to TRBD1. The germline V gene encodes CDR1 LNHDA and CDR2 SQIVND (reference sequence). V lost 5 bases, J lost 3 bases, and 2 bases stayed unmatched. This CDR3 comprises 13 residues. CDR3 DNA: TGTGCCAGTAGTCCGACAGGGACAGATACGCAGTATTTT. Its translation is CASSPTGTDTQYF. Filled out from reference TRBV19 and TRBJ2-3, the complete variable domain reads DGGITQSPKYLFRKEGQNVTLSCEQNLNHDAMYWYRQDPGQGLRLIYYSQIVNDFQKGDIAEGYSVSREKKESFPLTVTSAQKNPTAFYLCASSPTGTDTQYFGPGTRLTVL.

The rearrangement links TRBV29-1 to TRBJ2-1; 9 positions match TRBD2. This CDR3 is built from 15 residues. Trimming at V came to 3 bases and at J to 3 bases, leaving 6 bases not matched to a gene. Germline V CDR1 and CDR2: SQVTM, ANQGSEA. The CDR3 bases are TGCAGCGTTGAGGGACTAGCCGAGGTCTACAATGAGCAGTTCTTC. Its translation: CSVEGLAEVYNEQFF.

V and J are TRBV7-8 and TRBJ2-5, with D tentatively TRBD2 (7 bases). From germline, CDR1 is SGHVS and CDR2 FQNEAQ. CDR3 length equals 15 residues. V shed 1 base and J shed 4 bases, with 13 bases lying between them. DNA for the CDR3: TGTGCCAGCAGCTTAGGGGCAGGGGAGGGAGAGACCCAGTACTTC. This encodes CASSLGAGEGETQYF. Based on the CDR3 plus reference TRBV7-8 and TRBJ2-5, the full variable domain is GAGVSQSPRYKVAKRGQDVALRCDPISGHVSLFWYQQALGQGPEFLTYFQNEAQLDKSGLPSDRFFAERPEGSVSTLKIQRTQQEDSAVYLCASSLGAGEGETQYFGPGTRLLVL.

The J gene is TRBJ1-2, the V gene TRBV7-9, with a tentative D call TRBD1 (5 bases). Germline V gene data show CDR1 as SEHNR and CDR2 as FQNEAQ (reference sequence). Trimming removed 5 bases from V and 8 bases from J, with 18 bases in between. The CDR3 has 14 residues. The CDR3 sequence is CASSPQGGNEGYTF. The CDR3 DNA sequence: TGTGCCAGCAGCCCCCAGGGAGGGAACGAAGGCTACACCTTC.

The V call is TRBV10-3, the J call TRBJ1-6, with 8 bases lining up with TRBD1. The CDR3 runs to 15 residues. The germline V gene encodes CDR1 ENHRY and CDR2 SYGVKD. After removal of 0 bases from V and 10 bases from J, the junction contained 5 bases not matched to a gene. CDR3 in DNA: TGTGCCATCAGTGAGTCTGGACAGGGATACTCACCCCTCCACTTT. This encodes CAISESGQGYSPLHF.

The V gene is TRBV6-5, the J gene TRBJ2-7, with TRBD2 identical over 8 bases. Germline-derived CDR1 and CDR2 are MNHEY and SVGAGI. The CDR3 has 14 amino acids. V shed 8 bases and J 1 base; nucleotides not matched to a gene: 7. Here the CDR3 reads CASRERGPSYEQYF. CDR3 DNA sequence: TGTGCCAGCCGAGAGCGGGGGCCTTCCTACGAGCAGTACTTC.

The chain employs TRBV2 and TRBJ1-2, with D possibly TRBD1 on 5 matching bases. The germline gives CDR1 SNHLY, CDR2 FYNNEI. V lost 6 bases to trimming and J lost 4 bases, with 12 bases between them. The CDR3 length is 13 residues. The CDR3 DNA reads as TGTGCCAGCAGGATCCAGGGACTCTATGGCTACACCTTC. Its protein is CASRIQGLYGYTF.

The chain couples TRBV2 to TRBJ2-2, with 12 positions matching TRBD2. This CDR3 has 16 residues. Trimming took 3 bases from V and 4 from J; bases not matched to a gene: 3. Per the germline V gene, CDR1 is SNHLY and CDR2 is FYNNEI. The CDR3 nucleotides read TGTGCCAGCAGTGAGACTAGCGGGAGACTCACCGGGGAGCTGTTTTTT. Protein: CASSETSGRLTGELFF.

J is TRBJ2-5 and V is TRBV7-6, with TRBD2 matching over 8 bases. The germline CDR1 and CDR2 sequences are SGHVS and FNYEAQ. The CDR3 runs to 16 residues. Trimming at V came to 5 bases and at J to 4 bases, leaving 12 bases not matched to a gene. This CDR3 is CASSPRNSGMGETQYF. The CDR3 DNA reads TGTGCCAGCAGCCCTCGGAATAGCGGGATGGGAGAGACCCAGTACTTC.

V usage is TRBV14 and J usage is TRBJ2-5; 8 bases match TRBD1. V trimming: 2 bases; J trimming: 5 bases; junction bases outside the gene matches: 7. Germline V gives CDR1 SGHDN, CDR2 FVKESK. CDR3 length equals 15 residues. CDR3 DNA: TGTGCCAGCAGCCAATCCAGGGGGCTATTTGAGACCCAGTACTTC. Its translation: CASSQSRGLFETQYF.

This clone was seen a handful of times. The chain is built from TRBV7-2 and TRBJ1-1; D remains ambiguous. V was shortened by 3 bases and J by 0 bases, with 11 bases between the two germline ends. The CDR3 consists of 15 residues. Germline V gene lookup returns CDR1 SGHTA and CDR2 FQGNSA. The CDR3, as DNA: TGTGCCAGCAGCTTGTCCGGGAACTTGAACACTGAAGCTTTCTTT. It encodes CASSLSGNLNTEAFF.

V usage is TRBV9 and J usage is TRBJ2-5; tentative D call: TRBD1 (5 bases). The CDR3 sequence is 15 residues long. Per the germline V gene, CDR1 is SGDLS and CDR2 is YYNGEE. Trimming removed 4 bases from V and 2 bases from J, with 15 bases in between. CDR3 sequence reads: CASSTFSQGQETQYF. CDR3 DNA sequence: TGTGCCAGCAGCACATTTAGTCAGGGACAAGAGACCCAGTACTTC.

The V and J genes are TRBV11-2 and TRBJ2-7; 13 nucleotides align to TRBD2. Germline lookup yields CDR1 SGHAT and CDR2 FQNNGV. The CDR3 has 17 amino acids. Trimming at V came to 7 bases and at J to 1 base, leaving 10 bases not matched to a gene. The CDR3 region has the DNA TGTGCCAGCAACTCCCGGACTAGCGGGGGTCCTTCCTACGAGCAGTACTTC. Residues: CASNSRTSGGPSYEQYF.

The chain recombines TRBV18 with TRBJ1-2; possible D gene TRBD1, 5 bases. The CDR3 is 15 residues long. CDR1 and CDR2 (germline): KGHSH, LQKENI. Trimming left V 2 bases short and J 4 bases short, with 14 bases between. CDR3 in DNA: TGTGCCAGCTCACCAGAGAGGGGCGGGGCCTATGGCTACACCTTC. Amino acid sequence: CASSPERGGAYGYTF.